Following are 7 T cell receptor beta chains from one sample sequenced in a study of vaccination and CD4 T cells after COVID-19. These receptors' targets are unknown. Sequencing of the DNA from cultured CD4+ T cells was carried out with the Oncomine TCR Beta short-read assay. MiXCR was run by TCRdb on the PCR reads, yielding one entry per CDR3 protein. There are around 10,000 distinct CDR3 sequences in the sample; roughly 54% occur only once, and less than 25% lies in the top ten. The treatment here: approximately nine-day PBMC culture with coronavirus spike peptide pools or control peptides (ViraFEST assay). Sequenced material: CD4+ T cells from blood, cultured in vitro. The receptors were gathered from a human donor who had recovered from COVID-19.

The V gene is TRBV27, the J gene TRBJ2-7, with 7 positions matching TRBD1. CDR1 and CDR2 (germline): MNHEY, SMNVEV (reference sequence). The CDR3 contains 13 residues. V was clipped by 6 bases and J by 0 bases; unmatched bases: 2. CDR3 in DNA: TGTGCCAGCAGCCGGACAGGCTCCTACGAGCAGTACTTC. It translates to CASSRTGSYEQYF.

This clonotype has just a few counts. The chain has TRBV11-2 and TRBJ2-7; a possible D gene is TRBD2 (5 bases). The germline V gene encodes CDR1 SGHAT and CDR2 FQNNGV. The CDR3 runs 13 residues. Trimming pared 4 bases from V and 2 bases from J, leaving 9 bases between. The CDR3, as DNA: TGTGCCAGCAGCTATGAGGGCACCTACGAGCAGTACTTC. Translation: CASSYEGTYEQYF.

The rearrangement joins TRBV7-2 to TRBJ1-5; D is perhaps TRBD1 (6 bases). V lost 6 bases to trimming and J lost 6 bases, with 18 bases between them. Germline loops: CDR1 SGHTA, CDR2 FQGNSA. This CDR3 region has 15 residues. The CDR3 sequence: CASSPGAGNGQPQHF. The CDR3 nucleotides read TGTGCCAGCAGTCCGGGGGCGGGGAACGGTCAGCCCCAGCATTTT.

The V call is TRBV7-8, the J call TRBJ2-2; D is uncertain. The CDR3 is 17 amino acids. Trimming removed 5 bases at V and 0 bases at J, with 16 bases between. Germline loops: CDR1 SGHVS, CDR2 FQNEAQ. The CDR3 bases are TGTGCCAGCAGCCCTATAGCCGGTCGGGCGAACACCGGGGAGCTGTTTTTT. Its translation: CASSPIAGRANTGELFF.

This clonotype was counted only a few times. The chain is built from TRBV20-1 and TRBJ2-5, with unresolved D. With 0 bases removed from V and 5 bases from J, the gap between germline ends came to 4 bases. Germline V gene data show CDR1 as DFQATT and CDR2 as SNEGSKA (reference sequence). The CDR3 totals 11 residues. The CDR3 region has the DNA TGCAGTGCTAGAGATTACGAGACCCAGTACTTC. This translates into CSARDYETQYF.

The chain carries TRBV6-2 or TRBV6-3 and TRBJ1-1, with 9 bases aligning to TRBD1. The V and J ends lost 5 bases and 11 bases, in that order; junction bases with no gene match: 12. The CDR3 length is 14 residues. From germline, CDR1 is MNHEY and CDR2 SVGEGT. The CDR3 protein is CASSQPGQGVVAFF. Written as DNA, the CDR3 is TGTGCCAGCAGTCAGCCGGGACAGGGCGTTGTGGCTTTCTTT.

This clonotype was picked up a small number of times. The V and J genes are TRBV7-9 and TRBJ1-2; D ambiguous. The germline V and J ends were trimmed by 0 bases and 8 bases, with 7 bases remaining between them. The germline V gene has CDR1 SEHNR and CDR2 FQNEAQ (reference sequence). This CDR3 is 12 amino acids long. CDR3 nucleotide sequence: TGTGCCAGCAGCTTAGCTCTATCGGGCTACACCTTC. This codes for CASSLALSGYTF.